The source of this TCR beta chain is a study of cytomegalovirus exposure and HLA in healthy donors (dated by TCRdb to about 2017). Broadly, across the study: An earlier analysis of 587 of the donors reported under 300 Gb of sequence data and around 100 million unique TCR beta sequences obtained from 150 million to 200 million T cells. The aim of the study was to test whether cataloging public T cell receptors could identify signatures of past pathogen exposure. Rather than drawing on any new phenotypic data, the later analysis identified candidate immune exposures from TCR beta sequences and the way those sequences occurred across donors. Among the roughly 410 genotyped donors, approximately 81% belonged to the genetic ancestry cluster associated with self-reported Caucasian donors. An earlier analysis of fewer than 700 of the donors applied high-throughput TCR beta sequencing to assess whether each TCR beta V gene segment acted as functional or pseudogenic. A later genetic analysis used genome-wide SNP genotypes for about three fifths of the roughly 700 donors, treating that subset as a discovery cohort. High-throughput TCR immunosequencing, statistical association of individual TCRs with disease status, and machine learning were combined to predict cytomegalovirus infection status. Donor age, sex, ethnicity and CMV serostatus were compiled together with the repertoire data. The number of donors typed differed by locus, with roughly 620-640 for A, B, C, DRB1 and DQB1, 522 for DQA1, 600 to 610 for DPA1, and 450 to 480 for DPB1. All discovery cohort repertoires had been generated using a single sequencing platform. An early release that covered some 640 HLA-typed donors contained approximately 300 gigabases of sequencing data and 70 million to 100 million unique TCR sequences. A separate validation cohort of approximately 130 different subjects was used in addition to the 666-subject first cohort. Using immunosequencing, the study profiled T cell repertoires from fewer than 850 subjects and related those repertoires to cytomegalovirus serostatus. To study patterns of TCR occurrence, a later analysis re-analyzed previously published TCR beta repertoires from around 670 donors and added high-resolution HLA genotyping. Because of strong linkage in the cohort, five DR-DQ haplotypes were treated as single units for association and clustering. Among about 400 genotyped donors of the cohort, an average of approximately 240,000 unique TCR beta nucleotide sequences was sequenced per donor, of which 15% to 20% were non-productive. HLA typing included class I and class II loci at four-digit resolution. Beyond this particular receptor, the publication reports: A later analysis reported that several top co-occurrence clusters appeared linked to parvovirus B19, influenza, CMV and Epstein-Barr virus. Roughly uniform sequencing depth across donors was assumed in presence/absence analyses, although this assumption may not hold. CMV serostatus was the only immune exposure information available for the cohort. This cohort had only TCR beta chains sequenced, and the lack of alpha or paired-chain data limited which features could be detected. A further reported finding was that TCR beta sequences accurately predicted the HLA-A and HLA-B alleles for most subjects in the first cohort. The authors suggested that the approach could potentially be extended to other disease states and immunological phenotypes. According to a later analysis, most CMV-associated TCR beta chains appeared to be HLA-restricted, and the HLA associations seemed to be driven largely by CMV exposure. In vitro tests confirmed that a few of the cytomegalovirus-associated TCR beta chains recognize cytomegalovirus antigens. Over 15 rarely observed V segments, including chromosome 9 orphons, were excluded from the earlier analysis of approximately 500 of the donors because counts were too low. Most TCR sequences were seen in very few donors, while some public TCRs were found in many individuals. A later analysis found that HLA-associated TCR beta chains were more clonally expanded and had lower generation probabilities than equally common non-associated chains. Because HLA typing was missing for some donors at each locus, association tests included only the typed subset. The sequencing pipeline was judged likely to have produced a cluster of highly shared sequence variants as a technical artifact. In an earlier analysis of about 600 of the donors, most TCR beta V segments appeared in productive rearrangements about 90% or about 30% of the time, broadly matching IMGT annotations. Specific HLA alleles were associated with over 15,000 TCR beta sequences at a false discovery rate of 0.05 in a later analysis. The study gave a list of 150 to 200 TCR beta chains associated with cytomegalovirus. Strong co-occurrence of HLA alleles, especially DR and DQ, made assigning TCR associations to individual alleles difficult. According to a later analysis, TCR association rates differed among HLA loci, with DRB1 alleles showing the most associated TCRs and HLA-C alleles showing the fewest. Cytomegalovirus status was reported to be diagnosed by the classifier with high specificity and sensitivity in both the original and validation cohorts. Linkage disequilibrium might explain the correlated functional status among segregating V segments, but an unknown experimental factor could not be ruled out. In a later genetic analysis, fewer N-insertions in productive TCRs were reported among donors in an Asian-associated ancestry cluster than the approximately 710-donor mean. A later genetic analysis associated a missense DCLRE1C variant with V-gene and J-gene trimming of TCR beta chains, and an independent cohort replicated the association.

Receptor amplification or capture employed the immunoSEQ multiplex PCR assay. A mixture of 60 forward primers for TCR Vbeta segments and 13 reverse primers for TCR Jbeta segments was used in the multiplex PCR. The CDR3 region of rearranged TCR beta genes was amplified from genomic DNA by a multiplex PCR assay. On the Illumina HiSeq System, the amplified TCR beta libraries were sequenced as 87-base-pair reads. For the original study's pipeline: A later analysis tallied 75 million to 85 million unique TCR beta chains across the 700 or so repertoires, and about 10 million of those chains were shared by two or more donors. A nearest-neighbor algorithm error-corrected the raw reads and collapsed the reads into unique sequences, merging closely related sequences to remove PCR and sequencing errors. Alignment of CDR3 sequences to IMGT reference sequences was used to assign V, D and J gene segments. For a sequence to be retained, a match of at least six nucleotides to both a V gene segment and a J gene segment was required. A rearrangement counted as productive if the CDR3 had no stop codons and remained in frame with V and J, and every other rearrangement counted as non-productive. Following IMGT convention, CDR3 was defined as the stretch from the second conserved V-encoded cysteine up to the conserved J-encoded phenylalanine. The earlier analysis of 587 of the donors excluded any sequence lacking an unambiguous match to a single V gene segment. In an earlier analysis of several hundred of the donors, a V segment was called functional when productive rearrangements were above 56.7%, and segregating when the standard deviation between donors exceeded 5%. To diagnose cytomegalovirus status from the catalog of TCR beta chain sequences, a statistical classification framework was built. A later analysis assigned V and J genes by comparing TCR nucleotide sequences with IMGT/GENE-DB human TR gene sequences. Using the TCRdist pipeline, a later analysis assigned CDR3 sequences along with most-parsimonious VDJ recombination scenarios. In a later analysis, every TCR beta chain was defined by the combination of its CDR3 amino acid sequence and its V-gene family, and reads without a unique V-gene family were dropped. A later analysis removed 592 highly shared, low-generation-probability nucleotide sequences to deal with suspected cross-contamination and a sequencing artifact. In a later analysis, a clonal expansion index was calculated for each public chain from normalized within-repertoire ranks of inferred template counts. In a later analysis, generation probabilities were computed using a VDJ recombination model fitted to out-of-frame rearrangements, and the results were checked against IGoR. In a later analysis, TCR-TCR, TCR-HLA and TCR-CMV co-occurrence was scored with hypergeometric tests, and a repertoire-size bias correction was applied to TCR pairs. In a later analysis, false discovery rates were estimated by permuting HLA or CMV assignments 20 times. In a later analysis, co-occurring TCRs were grouped using DBSCAN, and TCRdist sequence similarity was added for clustering within HLA-allele-positive subsets. For co-occurrence clustering, repertoires with fewer than 30,000 or more than 120,000 public chains were excluded, along with about five repertoires with anomalous nucleotide sharing. TCRdb limited this immuneACCESS table to in-frame rearrangements with V and J called. A share of clones is missing; checked studies link under half to unresolved V genes, and the rest is unexplained. That table gives V, J and clone size, and the DNA gave D and trimming. A total of some 200,000 clones appear in this sample, 73% of them only once. 1.5% to 2% of the sample lies in the top ten.

Worth noting for this clone: This receptor's antigen is unknown. No base-level quality is on record; no much larger clone is a single base apart.

The cohort was made up of roughly 670 healthy bone marrow donors. At the time of sampling, every cohort member was nominally healthy, though immune exposures that went unrecorded were likely present. The donor tested CMV seronegative and was one of the 352 seronegative cohort members. Each donor provided a peripheral blood sample, and peripheral blood mononuclear cells were used for TCR beta sequencing. Genomic DNA extraction from the blood cell samples was performed with the Qiagen DNeasy Blood Extraction Kit. Input material: PBMCs. The TCR originated in a woman younger than 45 in good health and CMV-seronegative.

CDR3 reads: CASSLDPGQRGNTIYF. The sequence in DNA is TGTGCCAGCAGCTTAGATCCAGGGCAGAGGGGAAACACCATATATTTT. The chain uses TRBV11-2 and TRBJ1-3; TRBD1 is perhaps the D gene, given 5 matching bases. Reading the germline V gene gives CDR1 SGHAT and CDR2 FQNNGV. Trimming costs V 0 bases and J 4 bases, and their ends lie 13 bases apart. Measured from the cysteine to the phenylalanine, the CDR3 is 16 residues long. Left in the record is the CDR3 DNA by itself, 48 bases read in frame from the first base. The full variable domain, with segments outside the CDR3 supplied by the reference TRBV11-2 and TRBJ1-3 proteins, appears as EAGVAQSPRYKIIEKRQSVAFWCNPISGHATLYWYQQILGQGPKLLIQFQNNGVVDDSQLPKDRFSAERLKGVDSTLKIQPAKLEDSAVYLCASSLDPGQRGNTIYFGEGSWLTVV.